Listed below are T cell receptor beta chains from one sample, sequenced in a study of T cell repertoires in cytomegalovirus infection. Their antigen targets remain unknown. Each CDR3 protein gets one entry after TCRdb re-called the reads with MiXCR. The data show 380,000 or so distinct CDR3 sequences, roughly 36% seen once. Specimen: cultured PBMCs, collected from culture after CMV antigen stimulation. Every receptor here comes from a human donor in good health (CMV status not recorded). Some clones in this sample may be carry-over from other donors' samples. Both conserved end residues are part of each CDR3. D genes are given only for firm matches. Where a row states a size, it is once, few, many or the class of an expanded clone; other rows omit it.

NA,TRBJ1-4,NA,TRBV6-5,TGTGCCAGCAGTTACTCGAGCGGAGGTCTCGGTGAAAAACTGTTTTTT,CASSYSSGGLGEKLFF
NA,TRBJ2-2,NA,TRBV7-9,TGTGCCAGCAGCTTACGAGACTTTAACACCGGGGAGCTGTTTTTT,CASSLRDFNTGELFF
TRBD2,TRBJ2-2,NA,TRBV6-5,TGTGCCAGCAGTTATCTACCGGGACTAGCGGTTCGTGGGGAGCTGTTTTTT,CASSYLPGLAVRGELFF
NA,TRBJ2-7,NA,TRBV4-3,TGCGCCAGCAGCCAAGAATGGGGCTACGAGCAGTACTTC,CASSQEWGYEQYF
NA,TRBJ2-1,NA,TRBV23-1,TGCGCCAGCGGCGCGGTGGGGAACGAGCAGTTCTTC,CASGAVGNEQFF
NA,TRBJ2-3,few,TRBV6-2/TRBV6-3,TGTGCCAGCAGTTATTCCCGGGTTAGCACAGATACGCAGTATTTT,CASSYSRVSTDTQYF
TRBD1,TRBJ1-6,NA,TRBV19,TGTGCCAGTAGTATATGGAGGGACAGCACTGCTTCACCCCTCCACTTT,CASSIWRDSTASPLHF
TRBD2,TRBJ2-5,few,TRBV27,TGTGCCAGCAGTTTGGGGCGGGAGAGCGGTAGGGAGACCCAGTACTTC,CASSLGRESGRETQYF
TRBD2,TRBJ2-3,few,TRBV6-5,TGTGCCAGCAGTTACTCCCCAGTAGCGGGAGCGGGAGATACGCAGTATTTT,CASSYSPVAGAGDTQYF
TRBD2,TRBJ2-2,many,TRBV7-2,TGTGCCAGCAGCCCCTATGTAGCGGGAGCCGGGGAGCTGTTTTTT,CASSPYVAGAGELFF
NA,TRBJ1-1,many,TRBV7-9,TGTGCCAGCAGCCCATGGATTACAGTGGGGGGTGACACTGAAGCTTTCTTT,CASSPWITVGGDTEAFF
NA,TRBJ2-5,NA,TRBV12-3/TRBV12-4,TGTGCCAGCACCCCCGACAGAAACCAAGAGACCCAGTACTTC,CASTPDRNQETQYF
TRBD1,TRBJ1-5,many,TRBV7-8,TGTGCCAGCAGCTTAGTGGGACAGAGCAATAGCAATCAGCCCCAGCATTTT,CASSLVGQSNSNQPQHF
TRBD2,TRBJ2-2,few,TRBV28,TGTGCCAGCAGTTTGGGACTAGACCAAAACACCGGGGAGCTGTTTTTT,CASSLGLDQNTGELFF
NA,TRBJ1-5,NA,TRBV20-1,TGCAGTGCCGGTAGGGGCAACAATCAGCCCCAGCATTTT,CSAGRGNNQPQHF
NA,TRBJ2-3,NA,TRBV20-1,TGCAGTGCGGAGGTCGGACCGAGCACAGATACGCAGTATTTT,CSAEVGPSTDTQYF
NA,TRBJ2-5,NA,TRBV2,TGTGCCAGCAAAGTTTGGACATGGCAAATCGAAAAAGAGACCCAGTACTTC,CASKVWTWQIEKETQYF
TRBD2,TRBJ2-1,few,TRBV2,TGTGCCAGCAGTGAAGTAGCGGGAGGTTCCTACAATGAGCAGTTCTTC,CASSEVAGGSYNEQFF
TRBD2,TRBJ2-2,few,TRBV24-1,TGTGCCACCACAAGTAGCGGGAGTTACACCGGGGAGCTGTTTTTT,CATTSSGSYTGELFF
NA,TRBJ2-1,few,TRBV7-2,TGTGCCAGCAGCTTAGCGACGGGCGGACAGAGCTCCTACAATGAGCAGTTCTTC,CASSLATGGQSSYNEQFF
TRBD2,TRBJ2-1,NA,TRBV7-2,TGTGCCAGCAGCTTAGGTGGTAGCGGGAAATACAATGAGCAGTTCTTC,CASSLGGSGKYNEQFF
NA,TRBJ2-1,few,TRBV18,TGTGCCAGCTCACAATTACAGGGAGGTAGAGGTGAGCAGTTCTTC,CASSQLQGGRGEQFF
TRBD2,TRBJ2-1,few,TRBV28,TGTGCCAGCAGTTTAGGCGGGGGGAAGACTTACAATGAGCAGTTCTTC,CASSLGGGKTYNEQFF
NA,TRBJ2-5,NA,TRBV4-3,TGCGCCAGCAGCCAAATGGGAACCGGGACGGAAGAGACCCAGTACTTC,CASSQMGTGTEETQYF
NA,TRBJ1-2,NA,TRBV6-6,TGTGCCAGCAGTTACGGGGGCGCCCTGGGCGGCTACACCTTC,CASSYGGALGGYTF
NA,TRBJ2-4,NA,TRBV7-6,TGTGCCAGCAGCCCAGGACAAGGGCAAACCATTCAGTACTTC,CASSPGQGQTIQYF
TRBD2,TRBJ2-5,few,TRBV4-1,TGTGCCAGCAGCCAAAGGTGGCTAGCGGGAGAAGAGACCCAGTACTTC,CASSQRWLAGEETQYF
NA,TRBJ2-7,few,TRBV7-2,TGTGCCAGCAGCTTAGCGAAACCTCTAGCGCCCTACGAGCAGTACTTC,CASSLAKPLAPYEQYF
TRBD1,TRBJ2-2,once,TRBV6-1,TGTGCCAGCAAACCGGGACAGGGGGTCGGGGAGCTGTTTTTT,CASKPGQGVGELFF
NA,TRBJ1-1,many,TRBV7-2,TGTGCCAGCACAAAGTGGGGAAACACTGAAGCTTTCTTT,CASTKWGNTEAFF
TRBD2,TRBJ2-5,few,TRBV28,TGTGCCAGCAGCTCGGGGACGGCGGGAGGCCTCCAAGAGACCCAGTACTTC,CASSSGTAGGLQETQYF
NA,TRBJ2-3,NA,TRBV5-6,TGTGCCAGCAGCTCCGCCTTGGGGGTGGGCACAGATACGCAGTATTTT,CASSSALGVGTDTQYF
TRBD2,TRBJ2-5,NA,TRBV7-2,TGTGCCAGCAGCTTGGGGCTTGAGACTAGCGGGATGGGTAGAGACCAAGAGACCCAGTACTTC,CASSLGLETSGMGRDQETQYF
TRBD1,TRBJ1-4,NA,TRBV23-1,TGCGCCAGCAGTCACCCGGACAGGGGCCAACCGTGGAAACTGTTTTTT,CASSHPDRGQPWKLFF
TRBD1,TRBJ2-7,NA,TRBV5-1,TGCGCCAGCAGCTCCGGGACAGGGAGCCACGAGCAGTACTTC,CASSSGTGSHEQYF
TRBD1,TRBJ1-1,NA,TRBV28,TGTGCCAGCAGTTTTTATGGGACAGCCTTTAACACTGAAGCTTTCTTT,CASSFYGTAFNTEAFF
TRBD1,TRBJ1-5,NA,TRBV5-1,TGCGCCAGCAGCCCGACAGGGGGAGAGCCCCAGCATTTT,CASSPTGGEPQHF
NA,TRBJ2-1,NA,TRBV7-9,TGTGCCAGCACCTTAGGTATGACGGGATCGAACAATGAGCAGTTCTTC,CASTLGMTGSNNEQFF
TRBD2,TRBJ2-1,few,TRBV7-2,TGTGCCAGCAGCCCGACTAGCGCCAGTGAGCAGTTCTTC,CASSPTSASEQFF
NA,TRBJ2-3,many,TRBV7-2,TGTGCCAGCAGCTTCTACGGCGGAGCTAGCACAGATACGCAGTATTTT,CASSFYGGASTDTQYF
NA,TRBJ1-4,NA,TRBV25-1,TGTGCCAGCAGTACCGGACCATCTAATGAAAAACTGTTTTTT,CASSTGPSNEKLFF
NA,TRBJ2-3,many,TRBV7-3,TGTGCCAGCAGCTTAACTGACGGCTCTAGCACAGATACGCAGTATTTT,CASSLTDGSSTDTQYF
NA,TRBJ2-7,NA,TRBV7-8,TGTGCCAGCAGCTTACCAGGGGATCTGAGGGAGCAGTACTTC,CASSLPGDLREQYF
NA,TRBJ1-1,few,TRBV11-3,TGTGCCAGCAGCGGAGGCGGCTCCACTGAAGCTTTCTTT,CASSGGGSTEAFF